This T cell receptor (beta chain) comes out of a study of beta chain features in type 1 diabetes. Study background: Across the samples, roughly 99 million sorted cells were examined in total. Broader study findings: The cDNA sequencing approach could over-represent high-TCR-expressing cells. A potential influence of HLA type upon TCRB rearrangement remained unresolved herein.

This clone occurred a few times. The antigen remains unidentified. The CDR3 covers 16 residues. Germline lookup yields CDR1 MDHEN and CDR2 SYDVKM. V lost 3 bases, J lost 0 bases, and 6 bases stayed unmatched. Sequenced material consisted of expressed TCRB transcripts (all of the isolated RNA was reverse transcribed). The repertoire was sequenced with immunoSEQ multiplex PCR; TCRdb's copy has only in-frame clones and lacks some. The repertoire holds just over 450,000 clones, with around 28% as singletons. Material: naive CD4+ T cells from blood. This TCR derives from a man younger than 35 in good health. The chain links TRBV28 to TRBJ2-7, with TRBD2 matching over 9 bases. CDR3 DNA sequence: TGTGCCAGCAGTTTCCATATAGCGGGAGTCTCCTACGAGCAGTACTTC. Translated, it gives CASSFHIAGVSYEQYF.